This T cell receptor beta chain was identified in a study of immune evolution from preneoplasia to lung adenocarcinoma. Profiled with immunoSEQ multiplex PCR; TCRdb holds only in-frame clones, not every one. This sample has thousands of clones; over 75% occur once, and the top ten carry around 9%. With respect to this clone: Its antigen is as yet unknown.

Study-wide results and caveats: Top clone share appeared to fall from AAH through AIS, MIA, adenocarcinoma. Later-stage lesions appeared to have more T cells, more diversity, less clonality.

Germline loops: CDR1 LGHNT, CDR2 FRNRAP. Trimming cost V 3 bases and J 5 bases, with 19 bases left between them. The CDR3 length is 17 residues. Resections took place in Japan or China from the mid-2010s to the late 2010s. The material sequenced was FFPE adjacent normal lung tissue. The rearrangement joins TRBV12-5 to TRBJ2-2, with D possibly matching TRBD2 (6 bases). This receptor was obtained from a person aged 65 to 79 with lung adenocarcinoma. CDR3 nucleotide sequence: TGTGCTAGTGGTTTAGGGGCGGGACCCGGCGGGACCGGGGAGCTGTTTTTT. This codes for CASGLGAGPGGTGELFF. Looking up the rest from reference TRBV12-5 and TRBJ2-2 gives the full variable domain: DARVTQTPRHKVTEMGQEVTMRCQPILGHNTVFWYRQTMMQGLELLAYFRNRAPLDDSGMPKDRFSAEMPDATLATLKIQPSEPRDSAVYFCASGLGAGPGGTGELFFGEGSRLTVL.